This TCR beta chain was identified during a study of blood T cell repertoires in COVID-19. Study in general: Nucleic acid was either cDNA or gDNA, and it came from T cells, B-cell-depleted T cells, or PBMCs.

Seattle patients were enrolled during active infection and followed longitudinally. Authors' data handling: From reference gene primer amplification, estimates of nucleated cell counts were derived. Some clones are missing from TCRdb's copy, which holds only in-frame ones; the method was immunoSEQ multiplex PCR. V and J calls and clone size follow that table, whereas D and trimming were derived from the DNA. The table has just under 350,000 clones, 75% to 90% seen once. The junction had 8 bases not matched to a gene; V was cut back by 6 bases and J by 5 bases. CDR1 and CDR2 (germline): GTSNPN, SVGIG (reference sequence). CDR3 length equals 14 residues.

The chain uses TRBV30 and TRBJ2-7, with TRBD1 matching 12 bases. This clonotype was obtained from a woman between 50 and 59 years old with COVID-19, enrolled during active disease. The sample was peripheral blood. CDR3 loop: CACTPGQGAHEQYF. The CDR3 DNA reads as TGTGCCTGCACCCCGGGACAGGGGGCCCACGAGCAGTACTTC.